This T cell receptor (beta chain) was retrieved from a study of control samples from healthy donors and cancer patients. Assay: immunoSEQ multiplex PCR; the TCRdb copy retains only in-frame clones and omits some. The sample lists 170,000 or so clones, over 85% seen once, with roughly 1.3% in the top ten. The CDR3 spans 16 residues. V dropped 1 base and J dropped 2; count of bases not matched to a gene: 4. Germline V gives CDR1 KGHSH, CDR2 LQKENI. The V call is TRBV18, the J call TRBJ2-1, with 8 positions matching TRBD2. The clonotype comes from a man aged 25 to 40 in good health. The sequencing input was blood. CDR3 sequence reads: CASSPQSGRTYNEQFF. The CDR3 coding sequence is TGTGCCAGCTCACCACAGAGCGGGAGAACCTACAATGAGCAGTTCTTC.